Following are 3 T cell receptor beta chains from one sample sequenced in a study of T cells in localized non-small cell lung cancer. Clones were read by immunoSEQ multiplex PCR, and TCRdb kept only the in-frame ones, dropping some. The repertoire consists of tens of thousands of clones, with around 88% occurring once and the leading ten covering around 9.9%. Specimen: peripheral blood mononuclear cells, collected before any cancer treatment. The receptors were sampled from a woman between 35 and 70 years old with stage III lung adenocarcinoma.

This chain links TRBV27 with TRBJ2-7; 10 nucleotides align to TRBD1. The V segment lost 7 bases and the J segment 3 bases; nucleotides outside the gene matches: 9. The CDR3 is 15 residues long. The germline V gene encodes CDR1 MNHEY and CDR2 SMNVEV (reference sequence). For the CDR3, the DNA is TGTGCCAGCACGGCGACAGGGGGCAGCGACTACGAGCAGTACTTC. Translated, it gives CASTATGGSDYEQYF.

The rearrangement links TRBV11-2 to TRBJ1-1; a possible D gene is TRBD1 (5 bases). Germline V gene lookup returns CDR1 SGHAT and CDR2 FQNNGV. With 3 bases removed from V and 1 base from J, the gap between germline ends came to 9 bases. CDR3 length: 14 amino acids. The CDR3 loop is CASSFMGGNTEAFF. The DNA of the CDR3 is TGTGCCAGCAGCTTCATGGGGGGGAACACTGAAGCTTTCTTT.

The V gene is TRBV29-1, the J gene TRBJ1-1, with 10 bases matching TRBD1. CDR1 and CDR2 (germline): SQVTM, ANQGSEA. The CDR3 length is 14 residues. Losses at the gene ends were 3 bases for V and 1 base for J; bases not matched to a gene: 2. The CDR3 coding sequence is TGCAGCGTTGAGGACAGGGGGGCGAACACTGAAGCTTTCTTT. Protein: CSVEDRGANTEAFF.